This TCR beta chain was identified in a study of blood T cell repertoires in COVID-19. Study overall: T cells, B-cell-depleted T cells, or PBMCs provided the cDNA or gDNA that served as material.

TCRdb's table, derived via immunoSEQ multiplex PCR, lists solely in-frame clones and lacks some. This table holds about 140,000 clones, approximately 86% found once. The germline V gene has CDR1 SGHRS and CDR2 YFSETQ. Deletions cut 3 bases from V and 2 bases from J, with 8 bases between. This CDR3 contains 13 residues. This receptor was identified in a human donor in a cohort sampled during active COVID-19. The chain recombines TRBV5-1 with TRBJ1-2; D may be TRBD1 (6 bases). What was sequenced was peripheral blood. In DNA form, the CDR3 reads TGCGCCAGCAGCTCTACAGGGAACTATGGCTACACCTTC. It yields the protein CASSSTGNYGYTF. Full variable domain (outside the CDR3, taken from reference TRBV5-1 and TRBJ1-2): KAGVTQTPRYLIKTRGQQVTLSCSPISGHRSVSWYQQTPGQGLQFLFEYFSETQRNKGNFPGRFSGRQFSNSRSEMNVSTLELGDSALYLCASSSTGNYGYTFGSGTRLTVV.